These 22 T cell receptor beta chains were all obtained from the same sample, sequenced in a study of shared clonotypes between healthy human individuals. Sequencing was performed with immunoSEQ multiplex PCR; in TCRdb, only in-frame clones are kept and a portion is missing. The sample has under 1,100,000 clones, 65% to 80% seen once. Material for sequencing was memory CD4+ T cells sorted from blood. The subset: CD45RA-negative fraction. These receptors were taken from a man between 18 and 29 years old in good health.

This CDR3 reads CASRTSGGPTDTQYF. The CDR3 DNA reads TGTGCCAGCAGAACTAGCGGGGGTCCCACAGATACGCAGTATTTT. This chain connects TRBV19 to TRBJ2-3; 11 bases are a match to TRBD2. Germline-derived CDR1 and CDR2 are LNHDA and SQIVND (reference sequence). V was clipped by 9 bases and J by 2 bases; unmatched bases: 7. The CDR3 loop spans 15 amino acids.

The CDR3 reads CASRMGNEQFF. As DNA, the CDR3 is TGTGCCAGCAGGATGGGCAATGAGCAGTTCTTC. The chain employs TRBV2 and TRBJ2-1; D is undetermined. V lost 6 bases and J lost 6, with 6 bases in between. The length of the CDR3 is 11 residues. Germline CDR1 reads SNHLY; CDR2 reads FYNNEI.

V is TRBV19 and J is TRBJ2-5; possible D gene TRBD2, 5 bases. The CDR3 covers 13 residues. V was shortened by 6 bases and J by 1 base, with 9 bases between the two germline ends. Germline CDR1 is LNHDA and CDR2 is SQIVND (reference sequence). The CDR3 DNA follows: TGTGCCAGTAGGGCGGCGGGCCAAGAGACCCAGTACTTC. Protein product: CASRAAGQETQYF.

The chain links TRBV6-1 to TRBJ2-1; D remains ambiguous. The CDR3 sequence is 12 residues long. Germline CDR1 MNHNS, CDR2 SASEGT. V was pared by 6 bases and J by 4 bases, with 7 bases between. CDR3 bases: TGTGCCAGCAGGCCCAGTTACAATGAGCAGTTCTTC. Residues: CASRPSYNEQFF.

The rearrangement uses TRBV30 and TRBJ2-3; the match to TRBD1 covers 8 bases. The CDR3 extends over 15 amino acids. V shed 2 bases, J shed 3 bases, and the junction held 7 bases outside the gene matches. Germline V gene data show CDR1 as GTSNPN and CDR2 as SVGIG (reference sequence). In DNA form, the CDR3 reads TGTGCCTGGAGTAGAGGACAGGGCGGGACAGATACGCAGTATTTT. Protein: CAWSRGQGGTDTQYF.

This clone was recorded only once. Other DNA sequences in this sample translate to the same CDR3. This chain links TRBV5-1 with TRBJ2-3; TRBD1 aligns across 7 bases. Trimming cost V 2 bases and J 1 base; bases outside gene matches: 4. Germline V gene lookup returns CDR1 SGHRS and CDR2 YFSETQ. This CDR3 is built from 15 residues. CDR3 DNA sequence: TGCGCCAGCAGCTTAGGGGGCGCTGGCACAGATACGCAGTATTTT. As protein: CASSLGGAGTDTQYF.

The chain links TRBV6-5 to TRBJ2-2; D is unresolved. Trimming stripped 4 bases from V and 8 bases from J, with 14 bases between. The CDR3 extends over 14 amino acids. Germline CDR1 reads MNHEY; CDR2 reads SVGAGI. CDR3 DNA: TGTGCCAGCAGTTCCTCTCCCTCTTGGGGGGAGCTGTTTTTT. It yields the protein CASSSSPSWGELFF.

The chain recombines TRBV11-2 with TRBJ1-2; perhaps TRBD1 as D (6 bases). Germline V gene sequence: CDR1 SGHAT, CDR2 FQNNGV. V was cut by 6 bases and J by 3 bases, with 11 bases left in between. CDR3 length: 13 amino acids. In DNA, the CDR3 is TGTGCCAGCAGGCCGGACAGCGACTATGGCTACACCTTC. This gives the protein CASRPDSDYGYTF.

This chain joins TRBV29-1 and TRBJ2-3, with unresolved D. The CDR3 loop spans 15 amino acids. V dropped 6 bases and J dropped 0 bases, with 16 bases sitting between them. Germline V lookup: CDR1 SQVTM, CDR2 ANQGSEA. Here the CDR3 reads CSVKTDLTSTDTQYF. The CDR3 bases are TGCAGCGTGAAAACCGACTTAACAAGCACAGATACGCAGTATTTT.

This chain links TRBV25-1 with TRBJ1-1, with TRBD1 matching 11 bases. With 8 bases clipped from V and 7 bases from J, the junction kept 12 bases outside the gene matches. CDR1 and CDR2 (germline): MGHDK, SYGVNS. CDR3 size: 15 residues. In nucleotides, the CDR3 is TGTGCCAGCGGGGAAGGGGGACAGGGGGTTGTTGAAGCTTTCTTT. It translates to CASGEGGQGVVEAFF.

The V call is TRBV25-1, the J call TRBJ2-7; 11 positions match TRBD1. V shed 6 bases, J shed 3 bases, and the junction held 4 bases outside the gene matches. The CDR3 has 14 residues. Germline V gene data show CDR1 as MGHDK and CDR2 as SYGVNS. CDR3 in DNA: TGTGCCAGCAGGGGGGACAGGGGGGACTACGAGCAGTACTTC. It yields the protein CASRGDRGDYEQYF.

This clone showed up many times. The V call is TRBV6-5, the J call TRBJ2-5, with 8 bases matching TRBD2. The J call may be wrong; the DNA end is better matched by TRBJ2-7. CDR3 length: 15 residues. Germline CDR1 is MNHEY and CDR2 is SVGAGI. In DNA, the CDR3 is TGTGCCAGCAGTGCCGGACCGGGACTAGAGTACGAGCAGTACTTC. Protein: CASSAGPGLEYEQYF.

The genes are TRBV18 and TRBJ1-2; D is undetermined. Trimming pared 4 bases from V and 4 bases from J, leaving 25 bases between. This CDR3 is built from 18 residues. Germline loops: CDR1 KGHSH, CDR2 LQKENI. The CDR3 bases are TGTGCCAGCTCACTCTATATCCCGTCGGAGGGAAAAGTCTATGGCTACACCTTC. As protein: CASSLYIPSEGKVYGYTF.

The CDR3 DNA sequence: TGTGCCAGCTTCTTCACGACTAGCGGGAGTCAGGATGAGCAGTTCTTC. Translated: CASFFTTSGSQDEQFF. The chain carries TRBV2 and TRBJ2-1; TRBD2 aligns across 12 bases. Germline CDR1 is SNHLY and CDR2 is FYNNEI. The ends lost 8 bases at V and 8 bases at J; junction bases unmatched: 13. This CDR3 is built from 16 residues.

V usage is TRBV5-4 and J usage is TRBJ2-5; D perhaps matches TRBD2 (5 bases). The CDR3 sequence is 11 residues long. Germline V gene sequence: CDR1 SGHNT, CDR2 YYREEE (reference sequence). Trimming took off 2 bases at V and 7 bases at J, with 6 bases between the two ends. CDR3 in DNA: TGTGCCAGCAGCTTCAGCGGGACCCAGTACTTC. It specifies CASSFSGTQYF.

The chain joins TRBV10-2 to TRBJ1-1; the D gene is possibly TRBD1 (5 bases). CDR3 length: 14 residues. V was trimmed by 11 bases and J by 3 bases, leaving 19 bases between them. Germline V gene sequence: CDR1 WSHSY, CDR2 SAAADI. CDR3 residues: CAGKAAQDHTEAFF. The CDR3 DNA reads TGCGCCGGAAAAGCAGCACAGGACCACACTGAAGCTTTCTTT.

This clone was seen ten or more times. The same CDR3 arises from other DNA sequences in this sample as well. V is TRBV11-2 and J is TRBJ1-6, with D perhaps matching TRBD1 (6 bases). Trimming stripped 0 bases from V and 9 bases from J, with 9 bases between. The CDR3 has 14 amino acids. Germline lookup yields CDR1 SGHAT and CDR2 FQNNGV. The CDR3 nucleotides are TGTGCCAGCAGCTTAGAGGGGGCCAGTTCACCCCTCCACTTT. It translates to CASSLEGASSPLHF.

The gene calls are TRBV14 and TRBJ1-4, with 7 bases matching TRBD1. The trim removed 4 bases at V and 7 bases at J, leaving 9 bases unmatched. The germline V gene has CDR1 SGHDN and CDR2 FVKESK. This CDR3 has 15 residues. DNA for the CDR3: TGTGCCAGCAGCCCCCTAGGGGGCTCAGGTGAAAAACTGTTTTTT. Translated: CASSPLGGSGEKLFF.

This chain joins TRBV27 and TRBJ1-4; 8 bases agree with TRBD1. After removal of 1 base from V and 7 bases from J, the junction contained 2 bases not matched to a gene. The CDR3 consists of 14 residues. In germline, CDR1 is MNHEY, CDR2 SMNVEV (reference sequence). The CDR3 region is CASSLFGTGEKLFF. The CDR3 bases are TGTGCCAGCAGTTTATTCGGGACAGGTGAAAAACTGTTTTTT. The entire variable domain, with the rest obtained from reference TRBV27 and TRBJ1-4, is as follows: EAQVTQNPRYLITVTGKKLTVTCSQNMNHEYMSWYRQDPGLGLRQIYYSMNVEVTDKGDVPEGYKVSRKEKRNFPLILESPSPNQTSLYFCASSLFGTGEKLFFGSGTQLSVL.

V usage is TRBV10-1 and J usage is TRBJ2-7; TRBD1 matches at 7 bases. CDR1 and CDR2 (germline): WNHNN, SYGVQD (reference sequence). J lost 7 bases, V lost 5 bases, and 8 bases had no gene match. The CDR3 contains 13 residues. The CDR3 sequence is CASSPDRVGEQYF. CDR3 nucleotides: TGCGCCAGCAGTCCCGACAGGGTAGGGGAGCAGTACTTC.

The chain combines TRBV7-8 with TRBJ2-5; the D is unclear. The CDR3 runs to 15 residues. Trimming took off 5 bases at V and 0 bases at J, with 13 bases between the two ends. In germline, CDR1 is SGHVS, CDR2 FQNEAQ. This chain's CDR3 is CASSTSERYQETQYF. Here the CDR3 DNA reads TGTGCCAGCAGCACATCAGAACGGTACCAAGAGACCCAGTACTTC.

The rearrangement links TRBV5-1 to TRBJ2-3, with 10 positions matching TRBD1. The ends lost 4 bases at V and 5 bases at J; junction bases unmatched: 7. This CDR3 is 15 amino acids long. The germline V gene has CDR1 SGHRS and CDR2 YFSETQ. As DNA, the CDR3 is TGCGCCAGCAGCGCTGACAGGGGGCCGGTAGATACGCAGTATTTT. It yields the protein CASSADRGPVDTQYF.